This T cell receptor beta chain originates from a study of T-cell reconstitution after alpha-beta-depleted transplantation in children. The table lists this clonotype with many counts. This sample's TCRbeta library carried unique molecular identifier barcodes. TCRdb re-called the PCR reads with MiXCR, one entry per CDR3 protein. The repertoire holds fewer than 750,000 distinct CDR3 sequences, about a quarter seen once, with around a third in the top ten. V was pared by 4 bases and J by 4 bases, with 8 bases between. This CDR3 comprises 13 residues. Germline V lookup: CDR1 LNHDA, CDR2 SQIVND (reference sequence).

J is TRBJ1-5 and V is TRBV19; the D is unclear. Sequencing was performed on PBMCs, taken before TCRalphabeta/CD19-depleted stem cell transplant. The TCR was taken from a boy under two years old with Wiskott-Aldrich syndrome, due to receive a stem cell transplant. The CDR3 bases are TGTGCCAGTAGTAGGGAAGGGAATCAGCCCCAGCATTTT. This gives the protein CASSREGNQPQHF.